This record looks at one T cell receptor (beta chain) sequence and its context. Its antigen is currently unknown. Germline V gene sequence: CDR1 LGHNA, CDR2 YNFKEQ. J lost 7 bases, V lost 0 bases, and 12 bases had no gene match. The length of the CDR3 is 19 residues. This specimen belongs to a study of Graves' ophthalmopathy and Graves' hyperthyroidism. Study-level results: Ophthalmopathy progression was predicted with roughly 68% sensitivity and around 72% specificity.

Investigators amplified TCR beta CDR3 regions from RNA transcripts. Second-round multiplex PCR came after a first-round RT-PCR that employed HTBI primers. TCRdb itself ran the multiplex PCR reads through MiXCR, one entry per CDR3 protein. The sample contains about 370,000 distinct CDR3 sequences, about a sixth of which appear only once. Sequencing was carried out using peripheral blood. This clonotype was obtained from an adult woman with stable Graves' hyperthyroidism. This chain connects TRBV4-2 to TRBJ2-2; 12 positions match TRBD2. The CDR3 sequence is CASSQEFSSGRAGFGELFF. In nucleotides, the CDR3 is TGTGCCAGCAGCCAAGAATTCTCTAGCGGGAGGGCCGGTTTCGGGGAGCTGTTTTTT.